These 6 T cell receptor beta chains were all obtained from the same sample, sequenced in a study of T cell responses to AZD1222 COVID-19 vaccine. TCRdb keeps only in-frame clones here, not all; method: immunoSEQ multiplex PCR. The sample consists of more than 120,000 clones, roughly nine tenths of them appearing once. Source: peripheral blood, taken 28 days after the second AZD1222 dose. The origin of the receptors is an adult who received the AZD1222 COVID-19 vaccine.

The CDR3 here is CASSYRAVNQPQHF. The CDR3 nucleotides are TGTGCCAGCAGTTACAGGGCAGTTAATCAGCCCCAGCATTTT. V and J are TRBV6-5 and TRBJ1-5; D gene uncertain. CDR3 length: 14 residues. Trimming removed 2 bases at V and 4 bases at J, with 9 bases between. Germline CDR1 reads MNHEY; CDR2 reads SVGAGI.

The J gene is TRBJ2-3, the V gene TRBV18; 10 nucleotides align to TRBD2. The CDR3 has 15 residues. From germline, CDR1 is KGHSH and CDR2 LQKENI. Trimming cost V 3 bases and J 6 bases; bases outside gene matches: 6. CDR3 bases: TGTGCCAGCTCACCCCTAGCGGGAGAAAGGGATACGCAGTATTTT. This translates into CASSPLAGERDTQYF.

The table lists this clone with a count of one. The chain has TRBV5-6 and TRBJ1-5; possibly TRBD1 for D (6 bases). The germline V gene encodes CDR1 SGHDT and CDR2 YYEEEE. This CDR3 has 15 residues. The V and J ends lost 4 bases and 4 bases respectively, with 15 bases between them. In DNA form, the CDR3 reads TGTGCCAGCAGCGTACAGGGTCTAGTGAATCAGCCCCAGCATTTT. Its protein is CASSVQGLVNQPQHF.

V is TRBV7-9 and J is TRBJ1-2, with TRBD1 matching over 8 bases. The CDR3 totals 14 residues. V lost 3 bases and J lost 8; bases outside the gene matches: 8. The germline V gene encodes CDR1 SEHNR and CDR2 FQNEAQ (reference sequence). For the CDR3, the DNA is TGTGCCAGCAGCTTTCAGGGGGCGCAGGGAGGCTACACCTTC. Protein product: CASSFQGAQGGYTF.

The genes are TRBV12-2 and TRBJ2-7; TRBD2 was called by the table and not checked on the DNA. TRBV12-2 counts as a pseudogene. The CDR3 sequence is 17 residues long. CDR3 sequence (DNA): TGTGCAAGTCGCTTGGTCCAGCGGGAGGGCCGCGTCCACGAGCAGTACTTC. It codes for CASRLVQREGRVHEQYF.

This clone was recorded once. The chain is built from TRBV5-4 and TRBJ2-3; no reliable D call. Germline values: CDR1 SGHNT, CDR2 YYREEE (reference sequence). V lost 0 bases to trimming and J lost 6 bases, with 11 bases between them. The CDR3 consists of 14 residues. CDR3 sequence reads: CASSLEGGRDTQYF. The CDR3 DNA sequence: TGTGCCAGCAGCTTGGAAGGCGGCAGGGATACGCAGTATTTT.